Below, 27 T cell receptor beta chains from the same sample are listed, as sequenced in a study of regulatory T cells in long-lasting Graves disease. Time point: newly diagnosed GD, antithyroid drugs for less than 3 months. The TCR library used RNA extracted from PBMCs. Sequencing libraries for TCR beta were prepared with iRepertoire HTBI primers and Arm-PCR of CDR3 regions. Each CDR3 protein is one row after TCRdb ran MiXCR on the multiplex PCR reads. The sample shows roughly 500,000 distinct CDR3 sequences, roughly 14% of them seen only once. The same specimen was also included in a second study, on T cells in Graves' hyperthyroidism and ophthalmopathy.

This specimen was peripheral blood mononuclear cells (PBMCs), taken at new diagnosis, from a patient treated with antithyroid drugs. These receptor sequences come from a man aged 25 to 40 with Graves disease.

The V call is TRBV30, the J call TRBJ2-1; no firm D call. The DNA end is more similar to TRBJ2-5, so the J call may be wrong. CDR3 length equals 10 residues. The germline gives CDR1 GTSNPN, CDR2 SVGIG (reference sequence). The CDR3 loop is CAWKDETQYF. DNA for the CDR3: TGTGCCTGGAAAGATGAGACCCAGTACTTC.

This clonotype was seen only a few times. This sequence joins TRBV6-2 or TRBV6-3 and TRBJ1-6; TRBD1 is a possible D gene (6 bases). The CDR3 runs 15 residues. CDR1 and CDR2 from the germline V gene are MNHEY and SVGEGT. V lost 1 base and J lost 11, with 15 bases in between. CDR3: CASSYLSTGGPPLHF. CDR3 coding DNA: TGTGCCAGCAGTTACTTATCGACAGGAGGACCACCCCTCCACTTT.

Comments on this clonotype: This may come from a read error, since a much larger clone is one base off. No conserved phenylalanine or tryptophan ends this CDR3, so it is likely a read error. V is TRBV30 and J is TRBJ1-5, with a tentative D call TRBD1 (5 bases). The CDR3 is made up of 12 amino acids. Germline loops: CDR1 GTSNPN, CDR2 SVGIG (reference sequence). The V and J ends lost 7 bases and 1 base respectively, with 8 bases between them. The CDR3, as DNA: TGTGCCTCAGGGTGGAGCAATCAGCCCCAGCATTCT. It is translated as CASGWSNQPQHS.

The V call is TRBV20-1, the J call TRBJ2-2; 8 bases align to TRBD2. The trim removed 3 bases at V and 4 bases at J, leaving 4 bases unmatched. The length of the CDR3 is 14 residues. The germline V gene encodes CDR1 DFQATT and CDR2 SNEGSKA (reference sequence). The CDR3 here is CSARRLAGTGELFF. The CDR3 coding sequence is TGCAGTGCTAGGCGGCTAGCGGGCACCGGGGAGCTGTTTTTT.

This chain links TRBV2 with TRBJ2-7; 7 bases align to TRBD1. V lost 8 bases to trimming and J lost 7 bases; unmatched junction nucleotides: 14. Per the germline V gene, CDR1 is SNHLY and CDR2 is FYNNEI. The CDR3 is 14 residues long. This CDR3 is CASSPPGQVSEQYF. The CDR3 DNA sequence: TGTGCCAGCTCACCCCCCGGACAGGTCTCAGAGCAGTACTTC.

This clonotype came up many times. V and J are TRBV20-1 and TRBJ2-1; 7 bases line up with TRBD2. CDR1 and CDR2 from the germline V gene are DFQATT and SNEGSKA (reference sequence). The CDR3 totals 18 residues. J was trimmed by 1 base and V by 1 base; bases with no gene match: 13. CDR3 region: CSARVELATPHSYNEQFF. CDR3 bases: TGCAGTGCTAGAGTTGAACTAGCGACTCCACATTCCTACAATGAGCAGTTCTTC.

V is TRBV2 and J is TRBJ1-3; D perhaps matches TRBD1 (5 bases). Per the germline V gene, CDR1 is SNHLY and CDR2 is FYNNEI. The CDR3 totals 14 residues. The chain's CDR3 is CARTSAISGNTIYF. The CDR3 coding sequence is TGTGCACGGACATCCGCCATCTCTGGAAACACCATATATTTT.

This chain joins TRBV5-1 and TRBJ1-4; possible D gene TRBD1, 5 bases. CDR3 length: 15 residues. Germline V CDR1 and CDR2: SGHRS, YFSETQ. V lost 2 bases and J lost 0, with 8 bases in between. This chain's CDR3 is CASSFQGATNEKLFF. The CDR3 DNA follows: TGCGCCAGCAGCTTCCAGGGCGCAACTAATGAAAAACTGTTTTTT.

This clonotype was seen at least ten times. The V gene is TRBV20-1, the J gene TRBJ2-3; the match to TRBD2 covers 9 bases. The germline V gene has CDR1 DFQATT and CDR2 SNEGSKA (reference sequence). Trimming cost V 6 bases and J 1 base; bases outside gene matches: 8. The CDR3 runs 15 residues. CDR3 in DNA: TGCAGTGCCGCTAGCGGGGCCAGGGGCACAGATACGCAGTATTTT. Its protein product is CSAASGARGTDTQYF.

This chain uses TRBV18 with TRBJ2-3; tentatively, D is TRBD1 (6 bases). The CDR3 contains 14 residues. Trimming cost V 2 bases and J 6 bases, with 12 bases left between them. CDR1 and CDR2 from the germline V gene are KGHSH and LQKENI. CDR3 residues: CASSPSTGLDTQYF. CDR3 coding DNA: TGTGCCAGCTCACCATCGACAGGTCTGGATACGCAGTATTTT.

Many counts were recorded for this clonotype. The chain carries TRBV11-2 and TRBJ2-1; TRBD2 matches at 10 bases. The J segment lost 4 bases and the V segment lost 5 bases, leaving 5 bases of the junction unmatched. The length of the CDR3 is 15 residues. CDR1 SGHAT and CDR2 FQNNGV come from the germline V gene. The CDR3 DNA sequence: TGTGCCAGCAGCCCTAGCGGGAGAGGGTACAATGAGCAGTTCTTC. Translated: CASSPSGRGYNEQFF. The entire variable domain, with the rest obtained from reference TRBV11-2 and TRBJ2-1, is as follows: EAGVAQSPRYKIIEKRQSVAFWCNPISGHATLYWYQQILGQGPKLLIQFQNNGVVDDSQLPKDRFSAERLKGVDSTLKIQPAKLEDSAVYLCASSPSGRGYNEQFFGPGTRLTVL.

This clonotype has only a few counts. The CDR3 here is CATSDPRTGDSQYF. CDR3 DNA sequence: TGTGCCACCAGTGATCCCCGGACAGGTGATAGCCAGTACTTC. V and J are TRBV24-1 and TRBJ2-5, with TRBD1 identical over 7 bases. Germline CDR1 and CDR2: KGHDR and SFDVKD. After removal of 3 bases from V and 10 bases from J, the junction contained 10 bases not matched to a gene. This CDR3 spans 14 amino acids.

CDR3 DNA: TGCAGTGCTAGGGTAGCGGGAGCGTCCTACGAGCAGTACTTC. Residues: CSARVAGASYEQYF. The gene calls are TRBV20-1 and TRBJ2-7; 9 bases are shared with TRBD2. The CDR3 runs to 14 residues. CDR1 and CDR2 from the germline V gene are DFQATT and SNEGSKA (reference sequence). Unmatched junction bases numbered 4, after V lost 3 bases and J lost 1 base.

This chain joins TRBV6-2 or TRBV6-3 and TRBJ2-1; D is unresolved. Trimming removed 4 bases at V and 7 bases at J, with 11 bases between. Germline CDR1 MNHEY, CDR2 SVGEGT. The CDR3 totals 13 residues. The CDR3 DNA is TGTGCCAGCAGTTCCACACCGAGAAATGAGCAGTTCTTC. Translating it yields CASSSTPRNEQFF.

In its sample, this clonotype was seen many times. The chain is built from TRBV2 and TRBJ2-5, with TRBD1 matching over 10 bases. The trim removed 6 bases at V and 2 bases at J, leaving 6 bases unmatched. CDR3 length: 15 amino acids. CDR1 and CDR2 (germline): SNHLY, FYNNEI. The DNA for the CDR3 is TGTGCCAGCAGGCGGGACAGGGGTTCACAAGAGACCCAGTACTTC. This encodes CASRRDRGSQETQYF. Variable domain in full (rest from reference TRBV2 and TRBJ2-5): EPEVTQTPSHQVTQMGQEVILRCVPISNHLYFYWYRQILGQKVEFLVSFYNNEISEKSEIFDDQFSVERPDGSNFTLKIRSTKLEDSAMYFCASRRDRGSQETQYFGPGTRLLVL.

This clonotype occurred a few times. CDR3 region: CSANRQGYEQYF. CDR3 nucleotide sequence: TGCAGTGCCAACCGACAGGGCTACGAGCAGTACTTC. The chain joins TRBV20-1 to TRBJ2-7, with 7 bases aligning to TRBD1. J gave up 3 bases and V 6 bases, and 5 bases lay outside the gene matches. The V gene's germline CDR1 is DFQATT and CDR2 SNEGSKA (reference sequence). This CDR3 is built from 12 residues.

This clonotype appeared many times. The chain couples TRBV30 to TRBJ2-7; the match to TRBD2 covers 8 bases. The CDR3 is 15 amino acids. Germline values: CDR1 GTSNPN, CDR2 SVGIG (reference sequence). The ends lost 2 bases at V and 3 bases at J; junction bases unmatched: 9. DNA of the CDR3: TGTGCCTGGAGTAATGGGGATAGCGGGAACTACGAGCAGTACTTC. Amino acids: CAWSNGDSGNYEQYF. The variable domain in full, with the rest retrieved from reference TRBV30 and TRBJ2-7, is SQTIHQWPATLVQPVGSPLSLECTVEGTSNPNLYWYRQAAGRGLQLLFYSVGIGQISSEVPQNLSASRPQDRQFILSSKKLLLSDSGFYLCAWSNGDSGNYEQYFGPGTRLTVT.

The sample holds many counts of this clonotype. The chain employs TRBV27 and TRBJ2-5; D unclear. CDR1 is MNHEY and CDR2 is SMNVEV in the germline V gene (reference sequence). The germline V and J ends were trimmed by 6 bases and 5 bases, with 7 bases remaining between them. CDR3 size: 11 residues. The CDR3 loop is CASSLDETQYF. CDR3 sequence (DNA): TGTGCCAGCAGCTTGGATGAGACCCAGTACTTC.

This sequence joins TRBV6-5 and TRBJ2-2; no definite D call. The CDR3 is 13 residues long. Per germline, CDR1 MNHEY and CDR2 SVGAGI. V gave up 2 bases and J gave up 6 bases, with 7 bases separating them. The CDR3, as DNA: TGTGCCAGCAGTTACAGGCAACCCGGGGAGCTGTTTTTT. Translating it yields CASSYRQPGELFF.

Ten or more counts support this clonotype. This chain links TRBV20-1 with TRBJ2-1, with TRBD2 as a possible D gene (5 bases). The CDR3 sequence is 15 residues long. The germline V gene has CDR1 DFQATT and CDR2 SNEGSKA (reference sequence). Deletions cut 2 bases from V and 2 bases from J, with 13 bases between. In DNA, the CDR3 is TGCAGTGCTAGAATATGGGAGAGGCCCTACAATGAGCAGTTCTTC. Translated: CSARIWERPYNEQFF.

This clonotype was recorded many times. An end of the junction does not agree with germline; a read error may underlie this. The V and J genes are TRBV12-3 or TRBV12-4 and TRBJ2-1, with D uncertain. This CDR3 comprises 13 residues. This CDR3 reads CASSPRLGQFIIF. The CDR3 DNA sequence: TGTGCCAGCAGTCCTCGTTTAGGGCAGTTTATAATCTTC.

The CDR3 spells CAWMMGLATQYF. CDR3 nucleotides: TGTGCCTGGATGATGGGACTAGCTACGCAGTATTTT. The chain employs TRBV30 and TRBJ2-3; TRBD2 matches 9 bases. The V gene's germline CDR1 is GTSNPN and CDR2 SVGIG (reference sequence). The CDR3 has 12 residues. Germline trimming cut 4 bases from V and 8 bases from J; bases unmatched to any gene: 4.

This clonotype was seen at least ten times. The chain joins TRBV5-1 to TRBJ2-7; tentatively, D is TRBD2 (6 bases). Germline assignment: CDR1 SGHRS and CDR2 YFSETQ. V was pared by 0 bases and J by 3 bases, with 13 bases between. The CDR3 has 15 amino acids. The CDR3 bases are TGCGCCAGCAGCTTGGTTGGAGGGAGTGGCTACGAGCAGTACTTC. Translating gives CASSLVGGSGYEQYF. The full variable domain, rest sourced from reference TRBV5-1 and TRBJ2-7, is KAGVTQTPRYLIKTRGQQVTLSCSPISGHRSVSWYQQTPGQGLQFLFEYFSETQRNKGNFPGRFSGRQFSNSRSEMNVSTLELGDSALYLCASSLVGGSGYEQYFGPGTRLTVT.

The chain recombines TRBV9 with TRBJ2-7; D possibly matches TRBD1 or TRBD2 (5 bases each). Germline V CDR1 and CDR2: SGDLS, YYNGEE. V was cut by 4 bases and J by 5 bases, with 25 bases left in between. The CDR3 spans 17 residues. CDR3 region: CASSPYSGAENGHEQYF. The CDR3, as DNA: TGTGCCAGCAGCCCTTACTCCGGGGCAGAAAACGGCCACGAGCAGTACTTC. The variable domain in full, completed from reference TRBV9 and TRBJ2-7, reads DSGVTQTPKHLITATGQRVTLRCSPRSGDLSVYWYQQSLDQGLQFLIQYYNGEERAKGNILERFSAQQFPDLHSELNLSSLELGDSALYFCASSPYSGAENGHEQYFGPGTRLTVT.

There are many counts of this clonotype. The chain combines TRBV5-4 with TRBJ2-2; D might be TRBD1 (6 bases). CDR1 SGHNT and CDR2 YYREEE come from the germline V gene (reference sequence). Between the trimmed V and J ends, which lost 4 bases and 1 base, there was a span of 11 bases. This CDR3 region has 15 residues. The CDR3 loop reads CASSVGQQNTGELFF. The CDR3 nucleotides are TGTGCCAGCAGCGTCGGACAGCAGAACACCGGGGAGCTGTTTTTT. The full variable domain, with the rest looked up from reference TRBV5-4 and TRBJ2-2, is ETGVTQSPTHLIKTRGQQVTLRCSSQSGHNTVSWYQQALGQGPQFIFQYYREEENGRGNFPPRFSGLQFPNYSSELNVNALELDDSALYLCASSVGQQNTGELFFGEGSRLTVL.

On this clonotype itself: It may be a read error: a sequence one base away is much more abundant. V gene TRBV20-1 combines with J gene TRBJ2-1; 8 positions agree with TRBD2. Looked up from germline, CDR1 is DFQATT and CDR2 is SNEGSKA (reference sequence). CDR3 length: 16 residues. This chain's CDR3 is CSAGDPTSGVGSEQFF. In DNA form, the CDR3 reads TGCAGTGCTGGAGATCCCACTAGCGGAGTAGGGAGTGAGCAGTTCTTC.

This clonotype was seen repeatedly, ten times or more. V is TRBV29-1 and J is TRBJ1-1, with D possibly being TRBD1 (5 bases). The length of the CDR3 is 10 residues. V lost 4 bases and J lost 8, with 8 bases in between. The V gene's germline CDR1 is SQVTM and CDR2 ANQGSEA. CDR3 nucleotide sequence: TGCAGCGTTGGGGGCCGAGAAGCTTTCTTT. Translated: CSVGGREAFF.